These 5 T cell receptor beta chains came from one sample sequenced in a study of T-cell reconstitution after alpha-beta-depleted transplantation in children. This sample's TCRbeta library carried unique molecular identifier barcodes. TCRdb independently ran MiXCR on the PCR reads; one entry per CDR3 protein. The sample carries hundreds of thousands of distinct CDR3 sequences, 9.9% recorded once. Sequencing was performed on PBMCs from the stem cell graft donor, taken from the stem cell graft. These receptors originate from a human donor who donated a stem cell graft to a child with SCID.

The sample holds a few counts of this clonotype. The chain combines TRBV6-5 with TRBJ1-5, with D uncertain. Trimming took off 6 bases at V and 0 bases at J, with 9 bases between the two ends. CDR3 size: 14 residues. Germline V gene sequence: CDR1 MNHEY, CDR2 SVGAGI. The CDR3 DNA reads as TGTGCCAGCAGCCTTAGAGATAGCAATCAGCCCCAGCATTTT. Translation gives CASSLRDSNQPQHF.

This clonotype was detected only a few times. This chain joins TRBV7-6 and TRBJ2-7; the D call may be TRBD1 or TRBD2 (5 bases each). V was clipped by 5 bases and J by 2 bases, with 13 bases between them. The germline V gene encodes CDR1 SGHVS and CDR2 FNYEAQ. CDR3 length: 14 amino acids. As DNA, the CDR3 is TGTGCCAGCAGCCCCGGGACCGTCCCCTACGAGCAGTACTTC. Translation gives CASSPGTVPYEQYF.

This clonotype was found a few times. The rearrangement links TRBV20-1 to TRBJ2-5; 9 bases map to TRBD2. CDR1 and CDR2 (germline): DFQATT, SNEGSKA (reference sequence). V lost 2 bases, J lost 5 bases, and 6 bases stayed unmatched. CDR3 length: 14 amino acids. The CDR3 bases are TGCAGTGCTAGATTAATAGCGGGGGACGAGACCCAGTACTTC. Protein product: CSARLIAGDETQYF.

J is TRBJ1-5 and V is TRBV7-8, with D hard to call. Trimming took 1 base from V and 6 from J, leaving 16 bases between them. CDR3 length: 16 amino acids. Looked up from germline, CDR1 is SGHVS and CDR2 is FQNEAQ. CDR3 sequence (DNA): TGTGCCAGCAGCTTAGGGACGGCGACCTCCTTTCAGCCCCAGCATTTT. This gives the protein CASSLGTATSFQPQHF.

CDR3 sequence reads: CASTAGQGEQYF. CDR3 nucleotides: TGCGCCAGCACCGCGGGACAGGGCGAGCAGTACTTC. The chain links TRBV10-1 to TRBJ2-7, with 9 bases fitting TRBD1. CDR3 length: 12 residues. Germline trimming cut 7 bases from V and 6 bases from J; bases unmatched to any gene: 4. CDR1 and CDR2 (germline): WNHNN, SYGVQD (reference sequence).